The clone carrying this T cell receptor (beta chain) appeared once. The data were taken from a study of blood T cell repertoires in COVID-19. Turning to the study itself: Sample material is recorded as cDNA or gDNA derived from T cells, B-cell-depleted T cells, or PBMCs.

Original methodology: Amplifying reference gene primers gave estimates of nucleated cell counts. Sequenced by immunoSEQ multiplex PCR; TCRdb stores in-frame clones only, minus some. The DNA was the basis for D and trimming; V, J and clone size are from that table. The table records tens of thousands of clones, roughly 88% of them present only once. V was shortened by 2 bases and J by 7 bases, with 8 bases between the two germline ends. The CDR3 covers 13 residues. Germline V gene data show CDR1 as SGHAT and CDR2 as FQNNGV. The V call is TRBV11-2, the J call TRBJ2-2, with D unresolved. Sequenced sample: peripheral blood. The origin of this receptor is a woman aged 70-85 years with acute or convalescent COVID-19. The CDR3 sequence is CASSLSRNGELFF. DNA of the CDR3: TGTGCCAGCAGCTTATCTCGTAACGGGGAGCTGTTTTTT.